This entry is about one T cell receptor beta chain. J lost 4 bases, V lost 6 bases, and 10 bases had no gene match. The CDR3 sequence is 17 residues long. Germline CDR1 MNHEY, CDR2 SMNVEV (reference sequence). Assay used: immunoSEQ multiplex PCR; TCRdb lists only in-frame clones, some missing. Of about 81,000 clones listed, around 94% are singletons. The data stem from a study of control samples from healthy donors and cancer patients. This TCR derives from a young woman in good health. The chain recombines TRBV27 with TRBJ1-6; TRBD1 matches 9 bases. Sequencing was done on a sample of blood. DNA of the CDR3: TGTGCCAGCAGCACCGAGGGACAGGGAATTTATAATTCACCCCTCCACTTT. Translated, it gives CASSTEGQGIYNSPLHF.